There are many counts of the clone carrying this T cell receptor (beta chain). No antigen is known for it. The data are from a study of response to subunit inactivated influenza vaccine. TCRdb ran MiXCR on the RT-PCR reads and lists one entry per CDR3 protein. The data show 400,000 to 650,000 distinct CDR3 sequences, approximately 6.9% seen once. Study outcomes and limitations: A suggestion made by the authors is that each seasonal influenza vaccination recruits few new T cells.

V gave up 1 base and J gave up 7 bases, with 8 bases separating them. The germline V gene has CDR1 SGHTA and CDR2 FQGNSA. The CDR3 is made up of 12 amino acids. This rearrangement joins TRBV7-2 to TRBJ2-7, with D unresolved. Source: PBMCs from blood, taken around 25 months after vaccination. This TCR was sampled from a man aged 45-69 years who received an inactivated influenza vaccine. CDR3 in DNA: TGTGCCAGCAGCTTAGGGGTAGGGGAGCAGTACTTC. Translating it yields CASSLGVGEQYF.